Given below is one T cell receptor beta chain in context. Its target is not known. Naive CD8 cells, CD45RO-negative and positively selected for CCR7, excluded terminally differentiated effector memory CD45RA+ cells. Here immunoSEQ multiplex PCR was the method, and the copy in TCRdb shows in-frame clones only, minus some. The repertoire includes around 2,000,000 clones, 85% to 95% of them detected once, and about 1.8% sits in the top ten. This sample was taken from a study of shared clonotypes between healthy human individuals. General study points: An expected dependence of interdonor clonotype sharing on sequencing depth was noted.

The source is a man between 18 and 29 years old in good health. Some clones in this sample may be carry-over from other donors' samples. The sample consisted of naive CD8+ T cells from PBMCs.

CDR3: CACIRQDSNQPQHF. The CDR3 DNA sequence: TGTGCTTGTATTCGGCAGGATAGCAATCAGCCCCAGCATTTT. The chain combines TRBV28 with TRBJ1-5; D gene uncertain. The CDR3 length is 14 residues. The germline gives CDR1 MDHEN, CDR2 SYDVKM.